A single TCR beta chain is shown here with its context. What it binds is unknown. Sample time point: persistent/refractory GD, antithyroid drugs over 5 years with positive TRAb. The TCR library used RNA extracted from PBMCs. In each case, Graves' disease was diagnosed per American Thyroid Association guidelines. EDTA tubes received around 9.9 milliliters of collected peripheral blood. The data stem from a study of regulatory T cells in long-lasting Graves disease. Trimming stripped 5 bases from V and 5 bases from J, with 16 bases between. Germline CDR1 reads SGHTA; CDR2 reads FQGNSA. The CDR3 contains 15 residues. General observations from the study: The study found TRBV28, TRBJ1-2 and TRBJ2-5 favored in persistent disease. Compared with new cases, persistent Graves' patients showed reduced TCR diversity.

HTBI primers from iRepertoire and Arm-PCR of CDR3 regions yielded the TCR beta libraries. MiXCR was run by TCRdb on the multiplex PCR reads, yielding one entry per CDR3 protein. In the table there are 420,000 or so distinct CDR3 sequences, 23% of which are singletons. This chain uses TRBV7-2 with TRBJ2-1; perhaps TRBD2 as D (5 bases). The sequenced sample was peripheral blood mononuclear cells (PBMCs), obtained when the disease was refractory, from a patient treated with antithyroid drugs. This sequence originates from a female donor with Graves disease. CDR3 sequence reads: CASSRGVTPNNEQFF. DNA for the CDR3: TGTGCCAGCAGCCGGGGTGTGACCCCAAACAATGAGCAGTTCTTC. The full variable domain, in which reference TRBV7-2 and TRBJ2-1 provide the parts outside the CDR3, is GAGVSQSPSNKVTEKGKDVELRCDPISGHTALYWYRQSLGQGLEFLIYFQGNSAPDKSGLPSDRFSAERTGGSVSTLTIQRTQQEDSAVYLCASSRGVTPNNEQFFGPGTRLTVL.